This is a list of T cell receptor beta chains from one sample in a study of blood T cells in healthy people across ages. TCRdb reprocessed the 5' RACE reads with MiXCR, giving one entry per CDR3 protein. This table holds around 1,500,000 distinct CDR3 sequences, 28% found once. The specimen sequenced was blood. Receptors originate from a woman in her thirties in good health. The CDR3 runs from the conserved cysteine through the conserved F or W. The order of the fields is J gene, V gene, D gene, clone size, CDR3 DNA, CDR3 protein. D genes are given only for firm matches. Clone sizes are given selectively: once, few, many, or a class where the clone is expanded.

j_gene: TRBJ2-1; v_gene: TRBV20-1; d_gene: NA; abundance: NA; CDR3nt: TGCAGTGCTAGACTCCAGTCCGGTGAGCAGTTCTTC; CDR3aa: CSARLQSGEQFF
j_gene: TRBJ2-1; v_gene: TRBV11-2; d_gene: TRBD2; abundance: NA; CDR3nt: TGTGCCACATCTCTAGCGGGGGGCAACTATGAGCAGTTCTTC; CDR3aa: CATSLAGGNYEQFF
j_gene: TRBJ2-4; v_gene: TRBV6-1; d_gene: TRBD2; abundance: few; CDR3nt: TGTGCCAGCAGCGGGGAGGGAGACATTCAGTACTTC; CDR3aa: CASSGEGDIQYF
j_gene: TRBJ2-1; v_gene: TRBV12-5; d_gene: NA; abundance: NA; CDR3nt: TGTGCTAGTGGCATCGGACGAAACTACAATGAGCAGTTCTTC; CDR3aa: CASGIGRNYNEQFF
j_gene: TRBJ2-7; v_gene: TRBV19; d_gene: NA; abundance: few; CDR3nt: TGTGCCAGTAGTCAGTCTCGGCCGTACGAGCAGTACTTC; CDR3aa: CASSQSRPYEQYF
j_gene: TRBJ2-2; v_gene: TRBV6-1; d_gene: NA; abundance: NA; CDR3nt: TGTGCCAGCAGTCGGACCAATTCCGGGACAACCACCGGGGAGCTGTTTTTT; CDR3aa: CASSRTNSGTTTGELFF
j_gene: TRBJ2-1; v_gene: TRBV5-8; d_gene: NA; abundance: NA; CDR3nt: TGTGCCAGCAGCTTGGCGGAAGGGGGGCGGTCCTACAATGAGCAGTTCTTC; CDR3aa: CASSLAEGGRSYNEQFF
j_gene: TRBJ2-7; v_gene: TRBV5-1; d_gene: TRBD1; abundance: many; CDR3nt: TGTGCCAGCAGCTTAAGACAGGGAGCCTACGAGCAGTACTTC; CDR3aa: CASSLRQGAYEQYF
j_gene: TRBJ2-7; v_gene: TRBV24-1; d_gene: NA; abundance: NA; CDR3nt: TGTGCCACCAGTGACCTCGTCGACAGGCTCTGGCGCTACGAGCAGGACTTC; CDR3aa: CATSDLVDRLWRYEQDF
j_gene: TRBJ1-1; v_gene: TRBV12-3/TRBV12-4; d_gene: TRBD1; abundance: NA; CDR3nt: TGTGCCAGCAGTTCCGCGGACAGGCTGAACACTGAAGCTTTCTTT; CDR3aa: CASSSADRLNTEAFF
j_gene: TRBJ2-7; v_gene: TRBV29-1; d_gene: TRBD1; abundance: many; CDR3nt: TGCAGCGTGGGGACAGGGGGGTTCTACGAGCAGTACTTC; CDR3aa: CSVGTGGFYEQYF
j_gene: TRBJ1-2; v_gene: TRBV12-3/TRBV12-4; d_gene: NA; abundance: NA; CDR3nt: TGTGCCAGCGGGGAGGGGAATGTCTACACCTTC; CDR3aa: CASGEGNVYTF
j_gene: TRBJ1-2; v_gene: TRBV28; d_gene: TRBD1; abundance: few; CDR3nt: TGTGCCAGCAGTTTTCTGACAGGGGCGACCCCTGATTTAAGTGGCTACACCTTC; CDR3aa: CASSFLTGATPDLSGYTF
j_gene: TRBJ2-5; v_gene: TRBV4-1; d_gene: NA; abundance: NA; CDR3nt: TGCGCCAGCAGCCAATGGGCGGTGGGGATTGAGACCCAGTACTTC; CDR3aa: CASSQWAVGIETQYF
j_gene: TRBJ1-6; v_gene: TRBV6-1; d_gene: TRBD1; abundance: NA; CDR3nt: TGTGCCAGCAGCGGGACAGGGCCCAATTCACCCCTCCACTTT; CDR3aa: CASSGTGPNSPLHF
j_gene: TRBJ1-1; v_gene: TRBV20-1; d_gene: TRBD1; abundance: few; CDR3nt: TGCAGTGCTTTAAAGACAGGGGGCAAAGCTGAAGCTTTCTTT; CDR3aa: CSALKTGGKAEAFF
j_gene: TRBJ2-7; v_gene: TRBV25-1; d_gene: NA; abundance: NA; CDR3nt: TGTGCCAGCAGGCCCGGGGAAACTCACGAGCAGTACTTC; CDR3aa: CASRPGETHEQYF
j_gene: TRBJ2-7; v_gene: TRBV12-3/TRBV12-4; d_gene: NA; abundance: few; CDR3nt: TGTGCCAGCAGCCCGGGGCAGGTCACTCCCTACGAGCAGTACTTC; CDR3aa: CASSPGQVTPYEQYF
j_gene: TRBJ2-7; v_gene: TRBV12-5; d_gene: NA; abundance: few; CDR3nt: TGTGCTAGTGGTACAACCGGCCCTCCATACGAGCAGTACTTC; CDR3aa: CASGTTGPPYEQYF
j_gene: TRBJ2-7; v_gene: TRBV4-1; d_gene: NA; abundance: NA; CDR3nt: TGCGCCAGCAGCCGCGGGACGGGACTTGGGGACGAGCAGTACTTC; CDR3aa: CASSRGTGLGDEQYF
j_gene: TRBJ2-7; v_gene: TRBV5-6; d_gene: NA; abundance: NA; CDR3nt: TGTGCCAGCAGTCGAGCTCTCGGGCCCGGGGGCTACGAGCAGTACTTC; CDR3aa: CASSRALGPGGYEQYF
j_gene: TRBJ1-3; v_gene: TRBV2; d_gene: NA; abundance: NA; CDR3nt: TGTGCCAGCAAACCCAACCCGACAAGGGAAAGGAACACCATATATTTT; CDR3aa: CASKPNPTRERNTIYF
j_gene: TRBJ2-1; v_gene: TRBV7-3; d_gene: TRBD2; abundance: many; CDR3nt: TGTGCCAGCAGCCTATCTACTAGCGGGTACGAGCAGTTCTTC; CDR3aa: CASSLSTSGYEQFF
j_gene: TRBJ1-4; v_gene: TRBV5-1; d_gene: NA; abundance: NA; CDR3nt: TGCGCCAGCAGCTTGGCCGGGGGGGCTCATGAAAAACTGTTTTTT; CDR3aa: CASSLAGGAHEKLFF
j_gene: TRBJ2-1; v_gene: TRBV3-1; d_gene: NA; abundance: NA; CDR3nt: TGTGCCAGCAGCCTGGGGGCCGTGCAGTTCTTC; CDR3aa: CASSLGAVQFF
j_gene: TRBJ1-2; v_gene: TRBV7-2; d_gene: NA; abundance: few; CDR3nt: TGTGCCAGCAGCTTAGGGGGCAGGGCGGATGGCTACACCTTC; CDR3aa: CASSLGGRADGYTF
j_gene: TRBJ1-2; v_gene: TRBV28; d_gene: NA; abundance: NA; CDR3nt: TGTGCCAGCAGTTCCCCTGGGGGGGCCCATGGCTACACCTTC; CDR3aa: CASSSPGGAHGYTF
j_gene: TRBJ2-1; v_gene: TRBV3-1; d_gene: NA; abundance: NA; CDR3nt: TGTGCCAGCAGCCAAGTGGCCCGCCTGAGTAGGGCCTATGAGCAGTTCTTC; CDR3aa: CASSQVARLSRAYEQFF
j_gene: TRBJ2-1; v_gene: TRBV7-2; d_gene: TRBD1; abundance: few; CDR3nt: TGTGCCAGCAGCGGGACAGGTCAATCCTACAATGAGCAGTTCTTC; CDR3aa: CASSGTGQSYNEQFF
j_gene: TRBJ2-1; v_gene: TRBV5-5; d_gene: TRBD2; abundance: few; CDR3nt: TGTGCCAGCAGCTTGAGTATAGGGACTAGCGGGAGCTATGAGCAGTTCTTC; CDR3aa: CASSLSIGTSGSYEQFF
j_gene: TRBJ2-1; v_gene: TRBV20-1; d_gene: NA; abundance: NA; CDR3nt: TGCAGTGCTAGCCCCCACGGCGGAGAACACTCCTACAATGAGCAGTTCTTC; CDR3aa: CSASPHGGEHSYNEQFF
j_gene: TRBJ2-2; v_gene: TRBV27; d_gene: NA; abundance: NA; CDR3nt: TGTGCCAGCAGCCGCTTCGGGGGTTCGGCCGGGGAGCTGTTTTTT; CDR3aa: CASSRFGGSAGELFF
j_gene: TRBJ2-7; v_gene: TRBV29-1; d_gene: TRBD2; abundance: NA; CDR3nt: TGCAGCGTTGAAGCCTTTTCCCCGAGACTAGCGGGCTACGAGCAGTACTTC; CDR3aa: CSVEAFSPRLAGYEQYF
j_gene: TRBJ2-4; v_gene: TRBV12-3/TRBV12-4; d_gene: TRBD2; abundance: NA; CDR3nt: TGTGCCAGCAGTTTAGCGCGGGGGGGTAGCATTCAGTACTTC; CDR3aa: CASSLARGGSIQYF
j_gene: TRBJ1-5; v_gene: TRBV11-2; d_gene: NA; abundance: NA; CDR3nt: TGTGCCAGCAGCTATACGACCGGGAAGCCCCAGCATTTT; CDR3aa: CASSYTTGKPQHF